This TCR beta chain came from a study of identical twins listed by TCRdb under 2016. Looking at the study overall: TCR alpha and beta repertoires from monozygotic twins, unrelated adults of various ages and cord blood were deep-sequenced to test whether fetal clonotypes persist. Replicate twin experiments were performed at different times using different library preparation protocols to rule out contamination. Paper-wide results and their limitations: Because the same donors could not be followed over many years, conclusions were based on cross-sectional statistical analysis. Zero-insertion analyses could be partly confounded by invariant T cells such as MAIT and iNKT, though diverse VJ usage argued against such confounding for most clonotypes. Out-of-frame TCR alpha sharing in monozygotic twins was systematically underestimated by recombination models, whereas sharing between unrelated individuals was in agreement with the recombination models. Abundant cord blood beta clonotypes had fewer insertions, young adult naive repertoires showed a similar but weaker trend, and memory repertoires showed no such trend. Compared with coincidental sharing between unrelated individuals, out-of-frame TCR alpha sequences shared between twins showed an excess of sequences with low generation probability. In beta out-of-frame sequences, excess twin sharing was weaker, because having fewer shared sequences lowered the signal-to-noise ratio.

This clonotype was counted a few times. The antigen it recognizes is unknown. Base-call qualities are not available, and no considerably larger clone is one nucleotide away. CDR3 length: 17 amino acids, cysteine to phenylalanine. The kept DNA is CDR3 alone, 51 bases in frame from the first base. V lost 0 bases and J lost 1 base, and the count of bases not matched to a germline gene is 8. Sequences ENHRY (CDR1) and SYGVKD (CDR2) are obtained from the germline V gene. Every donor was a healthy Caucasian. Three pairs of female monozygotic twins, all aged 18 to 29 years, were included in the twin cohort. CD4+ and CD8+ T cell populations were isolated with positive isolation kits from Invitrogen. Preparation of the library involved 5' RACE. Sequencing took place on an Illumina HiSeq 2000. A universal primer binding site was added through template switching, and the final cDNA carried a unique molecular identifier so that TCR cDNA molecules could be counted accurately. First-strand cDNA for TCR alpha and beta chains was synthesized from specific primers in the conserved constant-segment region. To control for contamination, every cDNA library carried two barcodes: a SMART-Mk sample barcode plus Illumina barcodes. Two successive PCR steps introduced TruSeq adapter sequences along with Illumina sample barcodes. The TCR alpha and beta cDNA libraries were sequenced on the Illumina HiSeq platform using custom primers. In the original analysis: MiGEC processed the raw reads to extract unique molecular identifiers, while MiXCR was used to determine the CDR3 positions. Recombination models were inferred per individual with the repgenHMM and IGoR tools using an EM algorithm. Shared clonotypes were analyzed with the tcR package in R, and sharing was normalized by the product of cloneset sizes. To study raw recombination free of thymic and clonal selection effects, out-of-frame nonproductive sequences were analyzed. The public reads were run again by TCRdb, first through fastp at Q25 and then through MiXCR, and only productive beta chains were kept. Rows with one shared CDR3 protein collapse into an entry with the most common genes and DNA. These V and J calls are TCRdb output, not the study's own analysis. This sample comprises fewer than 250,000 distinct CDR3 sequences, 7% to 8.5% of them detected only once. Of the sample, around 5.4% falls within the top ten clones.

A further study also used this sample, focusing on yellow fever vaccine responses in identical twins. The second study's authors report: The authors reported that the T cell response to vaccination in identical twins appeared partly convergent and partly personalized. In the study, vaccine-responding T cell clones were precisely tracked in identical twins.

The specimen was CD8+ T cells sorted from blood. This sequence uses TRBV10-3 and TRBJ2-5; TRBD2 aligns with 7 central bases. This receptor was taken from a young woman in good health. The bases read TGTGCCATCAGTGAGTCCCGCCCGGAGCGGGGCCAAGAGACCCAGTACTTC. Its protein reads: CAISESRPERGQETQYF.